Described below is a single TCR beta chain sequence and its context. Between the trimmed V and J ends, which lost 3 bases and 5 bases, there was a span of 10 bases. The CDR3 is 13 residues long. The germline V gene has CDR1 KGHSH and CDR2 LQKENI. Data came from immunoSEQ multiplex PCR; TCRdb stores just in-frame clones and leaves some out. The sample has under 70,000 clones; roughly 80% are singletons. These data belong to a study of blood T cell repertoires in COVID-19. The chain couples TRBV18 to TRBJ2-5; D possibly corresponds to TRBD1 (6 bases). The sequenced sample was peripheral blood. The source is a man between 60 and 75 years old with acute or convalescent COVID-19. The CDR3 protein is CASSPTGVETQYF. As DNA, the CDR3 is TGTGCCAGCTCACCGACAGGAGTCGAGACCCAGTACTTC.